Included here is one TCR beta chain sequence, with context. Antigen specificity is unknown. Sequencing used immunoSEQ multiplex PCR; TCRdb keeps in-frame clones, though not all of them. The sample has some 600,000 clones, 95% to 97% seen once. The sample is drawn from a study of shared clonotypes between healthy human individuals. General study points: The study found about 5% of naive CD4 clonotypes shared across several donors. Against clonotypes common to all four donors, non-shared ones had lower generation probabilities. The study drew on few donors, limiting represented genetic and exposure-history diversity.

Germline CDR1 and CDR2: KGHSY and FQNENV. There are 17 residues in the CDR3. Trimming took 1 base from V and 9 from J; bases not matched to a gene: 11. Naive CD8 cells lacked CD45RO, underwent positive selection for CCR7 and left out terminally differentiated effector memory CD45RA+ cells. The donor cohort consisted entirely of Caucasian adults residing in Nashville, Tennessee. The J gene is TRBJ2-1, the V gene TRBV16, with 11 bases fitting TRBD2. This clonotype was sampled from a woman aged 25 to 39 in good health. Specimen: naive CD8+ T cells sorted from blood. The CDR3 DNA is TGTGCCAGCAGCCAATTTCAAACTAGCGGGGGAAAGGTTGAGCAGTTCTTC. Translation: CASSQFQTSGGKVEQFF.